This TCR beta chain was identified in a study of blood T cells in healthy people across ages (dated by TCRdb to between 2014 and 2017). General notes on the study: In model experiments, template switching captured roughly one uniquely barcoded TCR beta cDNA molecule for every two T cells. Using deep sequencing normalized with unique cDNA molecular identifiers, the study measured how TCR beta repertoire diversity changes with age. The donors were divided into four age groups: young (average 16 years), middle-aged (almost 40), aged (approximately 62) and long-lived (82). To avoid experimental bias, donors of different ages were randomly spread across the sequencing lanes. For two donors (one aged 18 to 30 and one aged 80 or older), the study analyzed two additional independent replicas of 1 million unique cDNA reads from the same blood draw. General study outcomes and caveats: Observed TCR beta diversity per million T cells fell roughly linearly with age, and a significant reduction was already apparent by age around 44. Estimates of total diversity based on one million sequenced T cells were regarded as lower bounds and as underestimates. Bulk unsorted PBMC profiling prevented conclusive comparison of naive and antigen-experienced compartments. Compared with the aged group, the long-lived group had more naive CD4+ T cells, fewer expanded clones and increased TCR diversity, suggesting age selection. Because the CMV infection status of the donors was unknown, age-related changes in expanded clonotypes may potentially have been confounded. The percentage of naive T cells measured by flow cytometry correlated strongly with observed TCR beta diversity.

Library creation used 5' RACE. Sequencer: Illumina HiSeq 2500. A second about 7 to 12 cycle PCR used a sample-barcoded 5' primer and a J-beta primer mix. A template-switch 5' adaptor carrying 12 random nucleotides introduced a unique molecular identifier onto each TCR beta cDNA molecule. At least 3 million CDR3-containing paired-end reads were obtained from each sample. First-strand cDNA was synthesized from all RNA with the Mint cDNA synthesis kit, primed by a TRBC-specific oligonucleotide. After uracil-DNA glycosylase treatment, a first 18-cycle PCR used universal primers M1SS and BC2_uni_R on all cDNA. In the original analysis: For normalization, 1 million high-quality reads, each with a distinct molecular identifier, were randomly selected from each sample. Reads with shared molecular identifiers were discarded instead of being binned into consensus sequences. MiTCR, run with a Q25 quality threshold and the strictest error-elimination algorithm, handled CDR3 identification, clonotype clustering and error correction. A nonparametric unseen species model with Euler transformation was used to estimate lower-bound total TCR beta diversity. TCRdb's own reprocessing of the public reads used fastp at Q25 and MiXCR and kept productive beta chains. Each record represents a unique CDR3 protein, reported with the most common genes and DNA among its rows. These V and J calls derive from TCRdb rather than the authors' analysis. The sample records 350,000 to 450,000 distinct CDR3 sequences, approximately 52% of which are singletons. Under 60% of the sample is taken by the ten largest.

This clonotype was seen more than once but under ten times. Its antigen is not yet known. A much larger clone is a single base away; this may be a read error. The donors were around 39 Caucasian individuals from Russia, aged 6 to 90 years, who were systemically healthy. Approximately 9.3 milliliters of peripheral blood were collected from each donor into EDTA-treated Vacutainer tubes. Ficoll-Paque density-gradient centrifugation was used to isolate PBMCs, with at least 6 million obtained per sample. Trizol reagent was used to extract total RNA from the PBMCs, yielding at least 5.5 micrograms per sample. For every donor, an aliquot of PBMCs went through flow cytometry to measure the percentages of naive CD45RAhigh/CD27high T cells. The CDR3 measures 15 amino acids from cysteine to phenylalanine. Kept here is only the CDR3 DNA, which spans 45 bases and is read in frame from base 1. Relative to germline, V is missing 4 bases and J is missing 11 bases, with 19 bases of the junction outside any gene match. Looking up the germline V gene yields CDR1 SQVTM and CDR2 ANQGSEA.

The sequenced sample consisted of blood. The TCR originated in a man aged 60 to 75 in good health. The rearranged segments are TRBV29-1 and TRBJ2-5, with TRBD2 matching 7 junction bases. The CDR3 is CSVGEGASGGGEQYF. The nucleotide sequence is given as TGCAGCGTTGGCGAAGGGGCCTCGGGCGGGGGTGAGCAGTACTTC. The full variable domain, completed from the reference TRBV29-1 and TRBJ2-5 proteins outside the CDR3, reads SAVISQKPSRDICQRGTSLTIQCQVDSQVTMMFWYRQQPGQSLTLIATANQGSEATYESGFVIDKFPISRPNLTFSTLTVSNMSPEDSSIYLCSVGEGASGGGEQYFGPGTRLLVL.